The 8 T cell receptor beta chains in this list originate from one sample, sequenced in a study of metastatic and nonmetastatic thyroid tumors. All patients were untreated before thyroid surgery. TCRdb reprocessed the PCR reads via MiXCR. The sample yields approximately 70,000 clones, approximately 4% seen once. The specimen was blood. Source of these receptors: a female donor with papillary thyroid cancer or a benign thyroid nodule (not recorded which). Some clones in this sample may be carry-over from other donors' samples.

The table lists this clone with many counts. The rearrangement links TRBV15 to TRBJ2-1; the D is unclear. Germline-derived CDR1 and CDR2 are LNHNV and YYDKDF (reference sequence). The CDR3 contains 15 residues. Trimming cost V 3 bases and J 8 bases, with 17 bases left between them. The CDR3 DNA sequence: TGTGCCACCAGCAGCAACTCCCAGTCTCGGCATGAGCAGTTCTTC. It specifies CATSSNSQSRHEQFF.

This clone was found a few times. One junction end disagrees with the germline gene, perhaps due to a read error. The CDR3 bases are TGCGCCAGCAGTGAGGTTTCGGATTCCACCGTGGAGCTGTTTTTT. It translates to CASSEVSDSTVELFF. The gene calls are TRBV10-2 and TRBJ2-2; no clear D. There are 15 residues in the CDR3. Germline V lookup: CDR1 WSHSY, CDR2 SAAADI.

This clone has at least ten counts. V gene TRBV12-3 or TRBV12-4 combines with J gene TRBJ2-3, with 11 bases matching TRBD1. This CDR3 spans 16 amino acids. V was pared by 4 bases and J by 3 bases, with 6 bases of the junction left unmatched. The chain's CDR3 is CASSSGQGVWTDTQYF. CDR3 DNA sequence: TGTGCCAGCAGTTCGGGACAGGGGGTTTGGACAGATACGCAGTATTTT.

CDR3 nucleotides: TGTGCCAGTAGTGAGGCTGGGAGCTACTATGGCTACACCTTC. It yields the protein CASSEAGSYYGYTF. The chain combines TRBV19 with TRBJ1-2; D not resolved. The ends were cut back, 5 bases at V and 3 bases at J, with 13 bases in the middle. Germline CDR1 is LNHDA and CDR2 is SQIVND (reference sequence). This CDR3 is built from 14 residues.

This clone was seen a few times. A read error may be the cause here, since a much bigger clone is one base away. This same CDR3 is encoded by further DNA sequences in the sample. The V and J genes are TRBV7-3 and TRBJ2-2, with D perhaps given as TRBD1 or TRBD2 (5 bases each). The V and J ends lost 1 base and 11 bases respectively, with 17 bases between them. This CDR3 is 15 amino acids long. Looked up from germline, CDR1 is SGHTA and CDR2 is FQGTGA. CDR3 DNA sequence: TGTGCCAGCAGCTTAATGGCTGGGACCGGCGGTGAGCTGTTTTTT. Its translation is CASSLMAGTGGELFF.

This clone has at least ten counts. The chain is built from TRBV2 and TRBJ2-1, with D perhaps TRBD2 (5 bases). The CDR3 contains 14 residues. Germline lookup yields CDR1 SNHLY and CDR2 FYNNEI. V dropped 7 bases and J dropped 9 bases, with 19 bases sitting between them. The CDR3 sequence: CASTLGSGLGEQFF. The CDR3 region has the DNA TGTGCCAGCACCCTGGGGAGCGGCCTAGGTGAGCAGTTCTTC.

This clone was found once. The V and J genes are TRBV7-3 and TRBJ2-1; D is possibly TRBD2 (6 bases). CDR1 is SGHTA and CDR2 is FQGTGA in the germline V gene. Trimming removed 5 bases from V and 7 bases from J, with 18 bases in between. The CDR3 consists of 15 residues. The DNA for the CDR3 is TGTGCCAGCAGCCTTTTTTTGGGGGGAAAGAATGAGCAGTTCTTC. This translates into CASSLFLGGKNEQFF.

In its sample, this clone was seen many times. This rearrangement joins TRBV3-1 to TRBJ2-7, with 7 bases lining up with TRBD2. V lost 5 bases and J lost 6; bases outside the gene matches: 4. CDR3 size: 12 residues. Germline CDR1 and CDR2: LGHDT and YNNKEL (reference sequence). CDR3 protein: CASSVLASEQYF. The CDR3 DNA follows: TGTGCCAGCAGCGTACTAGCGAGCGAGCAGTACTTC.